This T cell receptor beta chain was captured by sequencing in a study of blood T cells in healthy people across ages. Comment on this clonotype: The antigen is not known.

General study results and limits: TCR beta diversity, measured per million T cells, fell in a roughly linear way with age.

Using a J-beta primer mix together with a sample-barcoded 5' primer, a second PCR was run for about 6 to 12 cycles. TCRdb re-analysed the 5' RACE reads in MiXCR, keeping a single row per CDR3 protein. The repertoire holds about a million distinct CDR3 sequences, with just over 50% as singletons. The sample comprised blood. The source is a woman aged 60-70 years in good health.

CDR3 residues: CASSLIPPGGPQDTQYF. The CDR3 DNA reads TGTGCCAGCAGCTTGATCCCCCCGGGGGGACCACAAGATACGCAGTATTTT. J is TRBJ2-3 and V is TRBV5-5, with 7 bases lining up with TRBD2. Unmatched junction bases numbered 13, after V lost 1 base and J lost 5 bases. From germline, CDR1 is SGHKS and CDR2 YYEKEE (reference sequence). The CDR3 is 17 amino acids.